Listed below are T cell receptor beta chains from one sample, sequenced in a study of T cells after posttransplantation cyclophosphamide. Only in-frame clones appear in the TCRdb table, and some are missing; sequencing was by immunoSEQ multiplex PCR. The sample contains fewer than 25,000 clones, 97% of which appear only once. Sequenced: naive CD4+ T cells sorted from PBMCs. These receptors came from a man aged 50 to 59 in good health, CMV-negative, and a related stem cell transplant donor. Both conserved end residues are part of each CDR3. D genes are given only for firm matches. The size field is filled for only some rows; it gives once, few, many or a size class.

j_call,d_call,v_call,clone_size,cdr3_aa,cdr3_nt
TRBJ1-2,TRBD1,TRBV7-2,-,CASSLSGTAFFYGYTF,TGTGCCAGCAGCTTGTCCGGGACAGCCTTTTTCTATGGCTACACCTTC
TRBJ1-4,-,TRBV5-1,-,CASSWGVDEKLFF,TGCGCCAGCAGCTGGGGGGTGGATGAAAAACTGTTTTTT
TRBJ2-1,TRBD2,TRBV9,-,CASSPGRGLHYNEQFF,TGTGCCAGCAGCCCCGGTCGGGGACTACACTACAATGAGCAGTTCTTC
TRBJ2-7,TRBD2,TRBV11-1,-,CASSSIAGASHEQYF,TGTGCCAGCAGCTCTATAGCGGGAGCGTCGCACGAGCAGTACTTC
TRBJ1-2,TRBD1,TRBV7-3,-,CASSLTHDRAANYGYTF,TGTGCCAGCAGCTTAACGCATGACAGGGCGGCTAACTATGGCTACACCTTC
TRBJ1-2,-,TRBV5-6,-,CASSLERGYYGYTF,TGTGCCAGCAGCTTGGAAAGGGGTTACTATGGCTACACCTTC
TRBJ1-2,TRBD1,TRBV27,-,CASSFSGRQGNGYTF,TGTGCCAGCAGTTTTTCAGGACGACAGGGAAATGGCTACACCTTC
TRBJ2-1,-,TRBV15,once,CATSRPNTGEQFF,TGTGCCACCAGCAGACCTAATACGGGGGAGCAGTTCTTC
TRBJ1-1,TRBD1,TRBV30,-,CAWKRGPGEAFF,TGTGCCTGGAAGAGGGGGCCCGGTGAAGCTTTCTTT
TRBJ1-4,TRBD1,TRBV7-9,-,CASSAWDRGEEKLFF,TGTGCCAGCAGCGCATGGGACAGGGGAGAAGAAAAACTGTTTTTT
TRBJ1-1,-,TRBV25-1,-,CASSLRGTEAFF,TGTGCCAGCAGTCTGAGAGGGACTGAAGCTTTCTTT
TRBJ2-7,TRBD2,TRBV27,-,CASSLDGEGYEQYF,TGTGCCAGCAGTTTAGACGGGGAGGGCTACGAGCAGTACTTC